This passage covers 7 T cell receptor beta chains from one sample sequenced in a study of blood T cell repertoires in COVID-19. The repertoire was sequenced with immunoSEQ multiplex PCR; TCRdb's copy has only in-frame clones and lacks some. Of 390,000 or so clones listed, around nine tenths are singletons. The sequenced material came from PBMCs or T cells enriched from blood (not recorded which). The origin of the receptors is a woman aged 45-59 years who had recovered from COVID-19.

This chain uses TRBV6-2 or TRBV6-3 with TRBJ2-3; D might be TRBD1 (5 bases). V was cut by 4 bases and J by 0 bases, with 8 bases left in between. Germline values: CDR1 MNHEY, CDR2 SVGEGT. The CDR3 runs 14 residues. The CDR3 region is CASSLQGSTDTQYF. CDR3 nucleotides: TGTGCCAGCAGTTTGCAGGGAAGCACAGATACGCAGTATTTT.

This clone was detected only once. The gene calls are TRBV5-5 and TRBJ1-1; 9 nucleotides align to TRBD1. The CDR3 has 14 amino acids. V lost 4 bases and J lost 6; bases outside the gene matches: 7. Per germline, CDR1 SGHKS and CDR2 YYEKEE (reference sequence). The CDR3 loop is CASSQQGALAEAFF. The CDR3, as DNA: TGTGCCAGCAGCCAACAGGGGGCCCTCGCTGAAGCTTTCTTT.

V and J are TRBV15 and TRBJ1-1, with a weak D call TRBD1 (5 bases). In germline, CDR1 is LNHNV, CDR2 YYDKDF (reference sequence). The CDR3 contains 14 residues. V was trimmed by 5 bases and J by 11 bases, leaving 21 bases between them. CDR3 in DNA: TGTGCCACCAGCCTCGATAGTGCGGGACGAAGGGCTTTCTTT. Its translation is CATSLDSAGRRAFF.

Comment on this clone: A read error may explain this, as a much larger clone is one base away. This same CDR3 is encoded by further DNA sequences in the sample. V gene TRBV24-1 combines with J gene TRBJ1-2, with a weak D call TRBD1 (6 bases). The CDR3 length is 14 residues. Germline V gene lookup returns CDR1 KGHDR and CDR2 SFDVKD. Trimming stripped 3 bases from V and 2 bases from J, with 9 bases between. The CDR3 region is CATSDDRRNYGYTF. The CDR3 region has the DNA TGTGCCACCAGTGATGACAGGAGAAACTATGGCTACACCTTC.

V is TRBV28 and J is TRBJ2-2; maybe TRBD1 (8 bases). The ends were cut back, 5 bases at V and 0 bases at J, with 16 bases in the middle. Germline values: CDR1 MDHEN, CDR2 SYDVKM. The CDR3 runs 17 residues. The CDR3 sequence is CASSPRTGRANTGELFF. The CDR3 DNA is TGTGCCAGCAGTCCACGGACAGGGAGGGCGAACACCGGGGAGCTGTTTTTT.

The J gene is TRBJ1-5, the V gene TRBV3-1 (or the pseudogene TRBV3-2); possible D gene TRBD1, 5 bases. Trimming removed 1 base from V and 9 bases from J, with 13 bases in between. In germline, CDR1 is LGHDT, CDR2 YNNKEL (reference sequence). The CDR3 is 14 residues long. The CDR3 here is CASSQVGDFRPQHF. The CDR3 DNA reads as TGTGCCAGCAGCCAAGTCGGGGACTTTCGGCCCCAGCATTTT.

V usage is TRBV15 and J usage is TRBJ1-5; TRBD1 is a possible D gene (5 bases). V was shortened by 0 bases and J by 6 bases, with 15 bases between the two germline ends. CDR1 is LNHNV and CDR2 is YYDKDF in the germline V gene (reference sequence). This CDR3 is built from 16 residues. For the CDR3, the DNA is TGTGCCACCAGCAGAGATCTCCTTAGGGGCGGTCAGCCCCAGCATTTT. Its translation is CATSRDLLRGGQPQHF.